This TCR beta chain was recorded in a study of OX40 agonist ivuxolimab in advanced cancers. Study as a whole: A diagnosis of hepatocellular carcinoma, melanoma, renal cell or head and neck cancer was present in dose-escalation patients. Whole-study findings and limits: In the 0.1-3.0 mg/kg groups, partial responders showed among the lowest expansion.

Some clones are missing from TCRdb's copy, which holds only in-frame ones; the method was immunoSEQ multiplex PCR. The top ten hold approximately 15% of the sample, which has roughly 71,000 clones, about 90% seen once. The CDR3 covers 16 residues. CDR1 is LNHNV and CDR2 is YYDKDF in the germline V gene (reference sequence). The V end was cut by 2 bases, the J end by 0 bases, with 10 bases between. Worth noting for this clone: The antigen is unknown.

With autoimmune disease history or systemic immunosuppression, patients were excluded. The specimen comprised CD4+ or CD8+ T cells sorted from blood, sampled in a trial of the OX40 agonist ivuxolimab. The receptor was derived from an adult with an advanced solid tumor such as melanoma, head and neck, liver or kidney cancer. The chain has TRBV15 and TRBJ1-4; maybe TRBD1 (5 bases). In nucleotides, the CDR3 is TGTGCCACCAGCAGATCCCGGGGGGCAACTAATGAAAAACTGTTTTTT. This translates into CATSRSRGATNEKLFF.